Sequencing of this T cell receptor beta chain was carried out in a study of T cells in Graves' hyperthyroidism and ophthalmopathy. Overall study results and limits: By a 13 V-J model, ophthalmopathy was set apart from stable hyperthyroidism. In blood, most of the thyroid clonotypes expanded above 0.001 were also present.

Notes on this clonotype: As yet, its antigen is unknown. A clone one base away is much larger, so this may be a read error.

With 6 bases removed from V and 2 bases from J, the gap between germline ends came to 18 bases. The CDR3 length is 16 residues. Per germline, CDR1 SGHRS and CDR2 YFSETQ. TCR beta CDR3 regions were amplified from RNA. The HTBI primer set was used in a first-round RT-PCR of the TCR CDR3. Each CDR3 protein is one row after TCRdb ran MiXCR on the multiplex PCR reads. Altogether approximately 300,000 distinct CDR3 sequences are present, roughly a fifth being singletons, with the ten largest covering less than 40%. Input material: blood. This chain uses TRBV5-1 with TRBJ2-4; D tentatively reads TRBD1 or TRBD2 (5 bases each). The sequence derives from a man aged 50-59 years with Graves' ophthalmopathy. The CDR3: CASTREAGGTKNIQYF. Here the CDR3 DNA reads TGCGCCAGCACCCGAGAGGCTGGGGGTACCAAAAACATTCAGTACTTC.